This T cell receptor beta chain was sequenced in a study of siplizumab effects on memory and regulatory T cells. Findings and caveats of the study: With siplizumab, Treg-derived clones averaged roughly 66% of mappable alloreactive CD4+ clones, versus more than 25% in controls. Researchers could map only a minor fraction of alloreactive clones to unstimulated subsets.

V was clipped by 4 bases and J by 4 bases, with 14 bases between them. Per germline, CDR1 SGHNT and CDR2 YYREEE (reference sequence). The length of the CDR3 is 14 residues. For this clone: Its antigen is not known. A read error may be the cause here, since a much bigger clone is one base away.

Generated by immunoSEQ multiplex PCR, the TCRdb table keeps only in-frame clones and is missing some. This repertoire shows 50,000 to 55,000 clones, nearly 95% found once; its top ten account for about a sixth. Sample: CD8+ T cells sorted from blood. The chain couples TRBV5-4 to TRBJ2-5; no clear D gene. The sequence was obtained from a human donor in good health. The CDR3 protein is CASSDSGGRETQYF. The CDR3 nucleotides read TGTGCCAGCAGCGACTCGGGCGGTCGAGAGACCCAGTACTTC.